This T cell receptor beta chain is from a study of blood T cell repertoires in COVID-19. Study-level information: Sample material is recorded as cDNA or gDNA derived from T cells, B-cell-depleted T cells, or PBMCs.

The CDR3 has 11 residues. Trimming shortened V by 7 bases and J by 8 bases, and 8 bases separated the two germline ends. CDR1 is MNHEY, CDR2 SMNVEV, per germline (reference sequence). Original processing methods: Reference gene primer amplification yielded estimated nucleated cell counts. Using immunoSEQ multiplex PCR, the repertoire was profiled, and TCRdb retains in-frame clones only, with some absent. V, J and clone size are taken as reported in that table, and D and trimming were inferred from the DNA itself. The sample lists 200,000 to 300,000 clones; approximately 84% were seen once. Sequenced input: peripheral blood. The J gene is TRBJ1-4, the V gene TRBV27; D is possibly TRBD1 (6 bases). This receptor was obtained from a man between 45 and 60 years old with acute or convalescent COVID-19. The CDR3 DNA sequence: TGTGCCAGCAAGACAGGCGAAAAACTGTTTTTT. It translates to CASKTGEKLFF.